Each of the 27 T cell receptor beta chains below was sequenced from the same sample in a study of blood T cell repertoires in COVID-19. The assay was immunoSEQ multiplex PCR, and TCRdb's table has in-frame clones only and misses some. This sample yields 45,000 to 65,000 clones, of which approximately 88% are seen a single time; about a tenth belongs to the top ten. The sequenced sample was peripheral blood. These receptors were collected from a man aged 25-40 years with COVID-19, enrolled during active disease.

The chain has TRBV5-5 and TRBJ1-5; 10 bases align to TRBD1. The CDR3 has 17 residues. With V trimmed by 0 bases and J by 4 bases, 7 bases remained unmatched. Germline V CDR1 and CDR2: SGHKS, YYEKEE (reference sequence). This CDR3 is CASSLEIWTGGNQPQHF. The CDR3 DNA reads TGTGCCAGCAGCTTGGAAATTTGGACAGGGGGAAATCAGCCCCAGCATTTT.

The chain combines TRBV9 with TRBJ2-7; D is unclear. Trimming shortened V by 0 bases and J by 6 bases, and 7 bases separated the two germline ends. Germline V CDR1 and CDR2: SGDLS, YYNGEE. The CDR3 is 12 residues long. The CDR3 loop is CASSVVSGEQYF. CDR3 nucleotides: TGTGCCAGCAGCGTAGTTTCGGGCGAGCAGTACTTC.

This clone was observed a handful of times. The J gene is TRBJ2-5, the V gene TRBV5-4; 7 bases agree with TRBD2. The V gene's germline CDR1 is SGHNT and CDR2 YYREEE (reference sequence). The CDR3 sequence is 16 residues long. V dropped 4 bases and J dropped 2; count of bases not matched to a gene: 11. As DNA, the CDR3 is TGTGCCAGCAGCGCCTCCCTAGCGGACCGACAAGAGACCCAGTACTTC. Translation: CASSASLADRQETQYF.

The chain recombines TRBV3-1 (or the pseudogene TRBV3-2) with TRBJ1-2; 9 bases are a match to TRBD1. Trimming cost V 6 bases and J 8 bases; bases outside gene matches: 13. The CDR3 loop spans 15 amino acids. Germline CDR1 and CDR2: LGHDT and YNNKEL (reference sequence). The CDR3 DNA reads TGTGCCAGCAGTGCACCCCGGGACAGGGTCTTCGGCTACACCTTC. This gives the protein CASSAPRDRVFGYTF.

The chain couples TRBV28 to TRBJ2-5, with 7 bases lining up with TRBD2. Germline V gene lookup returns CDR1 MDHEN and CDR2 SYDVKM. The CDR3 loop spans 14 amino acids. V lost 5 bases to trimming and J lost 1 base; unmatched junction nucleotides: 4. The CDR3 DNA reads as TGTGCCAGCAGTCCGGGGGGATCCCAAGAGACCCAGTACTTC. It codes for CASSPGGSQETQYF.

Concerning this clone: Other DNA sequences within the sample encode an identical CDR3. The chain is built from TRBV6-5 and TRBJ2-1, with 9 bases identical to TRBD1. J lost 3 bases, V lost 0 bases, and 0 bases had no gene match. Looked up from germline, CDR1 is MNHEY and CDR2 is SVGAGI. This CDR3 has 15 residues. The CDR3 DNA reads TGTGCCAGCAGTTACTCGACAGGGGGCTACAATGAGCAGTTCTTC. Translated: CASSYSTGGYNEQFF.

The CDR3 here is CASSIPPGGYTF. The DNA for the CDR3 is TGTGCCAGTAGTATACCCCCGGGGGGCTACACCTTC. V gene TRBV19 combines with J gene TRBJ1-2, with D unclear. CDR1 and CDR2 (germline): LNHDA, SQIVND (reference sequence). The CDR3 is 12 residues long. Deletions cut 2 bases from V and 8 bases from J, with 9 bases between.

The chain has TRBV19 and TRBJ1-5; D uncertain. The V gene's germline CDR1 is LNHDA and CDR2 SQIVND (reference sequence). The length of the CDR3 is 14 residues. V was trimmed by 7 bases and J by 9 bases, leaving 19 bases between them. In DNA form, the CDR3 reads TGTGCCAGTAAAATGGGATCGGGATCACCGCCCCAGCATTTT. It encodes CASKMGSGSPPQHF.

The chain combines TRBV14 with TRBJ2-4; tentatively, D is TRBD1 (6 bases). There are 14 residues in the CDR3. Looked up from germline, CDR1 is SGHDN and CDR2 is FVKESK. V lost 1 base and J 3 bases, leaving 7 bases between the germline ends. The CDR3: CASSQGTDKNIQYF. The CDR3 DNA reads as TGTGCCAGCAGCCAAGGGACAGACAAAAACATTCAGTACTTC.

This chain uses TRBV30 with TRBJ1-2; D gene uncertain. The CDR3 loop spans 13 amino acids. V gave up 2 bases and J gave up 5 bases, with 12 bases separating them. Germline V gene lookup returns CDR1 GTSNPN and CDR2 SVGIG (reference sequence). The CDR3 spells CAWSPPGIYGYTF. The DNA of the CDR3 is TGTGCCTGGAGTCCCCCAGGCATTTATGGCTACACCTTC.

The chain employs TRBV5-1 and TRBJ2-3; 8 nucleotides match TRBD2. CDR1 is SGHRS, CDR2 YFSETQ, per germline. This CDR3 contains 14 residues. V dropped 4 bases and J dropped 5; count of bases not matched to a gene: 6. This CDR3 reads CASSQTSEVDTQYF. The DNA of the CDR3 is TGCGCCAGCAGCCAGACTAGCGAGGTAGATACGCAGTATTTT.

The rearrangement links TRBV19 to TRBJ1-2; 7 nucleotides agree with TRBD1. Per the germline V gene, CDR1 is LNHDA and CDR2 is SQIVND (reference sequence). The CDR3 spans 15 residues. The V segment lost 5 bases and the J segment 4 bases; nucleotides outside the gene matches: 10. CDR3 residues: CASSFRRTGLYGYTF. The DNA for the CDR3 is TGTGCCAGTAGTTTTAGGAGGACAGGACTCTATGGCTACACCTTC.

Written as DNA, the CDR3 is TGTGCCAGTAGACCGGGACAGGCTTCAGGAAACACCATATATTTT. This encodes CASRPGQASGNTIYF. The chain links TRBV19 to TRBJ1-3; 8 bases map to TRBD1. This CDR3 is built from 15 residues. V was clipped by 6 bases and J by 4 bases; unmatched bases: 8. The germline V gene encodes CDR1 LNHDA and CDR2 SQIVND (reference sequence). Supplemented by reference TRBV19 and TRBJ1-3, the full variable domain reads DGGITQSPKYLFRKEGQNVTLSCEQNLNHDAMYWYRQDPGQGLRLIYYSQIVNDFQKGDIAEGYSVSREKKESFPLTVTSAQKNPTAFYLCASRPGQASGNTIYFGEGSWLTVV.

The chain links TRBV19 to TRBJ2-2, with D possibly matching TRBD2 (5 bases). This CDR3 is built from 14 residues. V dropped 3 bases and J dropped 0 bases, with 5 bases sitting between them. Looked up from germline, CDR1 is LNHDA and CDR2 is SQIVND (reference sequence). The CDR3 coding sequence is TGTGCCAGTAGTATCGGGGCGAACACCGGGGAGCTGTTTTTT. It encodes CASSIGANTGELFF.

CDR3 sequence (DNA): TGTGCCAGCAGTTTATGGAGCGGGAGGGGGACCGGGGAGCTGTTTTTT. Translated: CASSLWSGRGTGELFF. The V gene is TRBV28, the J gene TRBJ2-2; TRBD2 agrees at 10 bases. Germline V gene data show CDR1 as MDHEN and CDR2 as SYDVKM. This CDR3 spans 16 amino acids. The V segment lost 0 bases and the J segment 5 bases; nucleotides outside the gene matches: 3.

The J gene is TRBJ2-7, the V gene TRBV7-9, with D tentatively TRBD1 (6 bases). The V and J ends lost 3 bases and 0 bases respectively, with 9 bases between them. In germline, CDR1 is SEHNR, CDR2 FQNEAQ (reference sequence). The CDR3 runs 14 residues. DNA for the CDR3: TGTGCCAGCAGCTTGACAGGCCTCTCCTACGAGCAGTACTTC. Its protein is CASSLTGLSYEQYF.

V usage is TRBV30 and J usage is TRBJ2-5, with a weak D call TRBD1 (6 bases). From germline, CDR1 is GTSNPN and CDR2 SVGIG (reference sequence). V gave up 4 bases and J gave up 2 bases, with 17 bases separating them. The length of the CDR3 is 15 residues. CDR3 nucleotide sequence: TGTGCCTGGATCGCCAAGGACAGAGGTCAAGAGACCCAGTACTTC. This translates into CAWIAKDRGQETQYF.

With regard to this clone: Other DNA sequences in the sample encode the same CDR3. The V and J genes are TRBV5-1 and TRBJ2-5, with 10 bases fitting TRBD1. From germline, CDR1 is SGHRS and CDR2 YFSETQ. The CDR3 extends over 14 amino acids. After removal of 4 bases from V and 3 bases from J, the junction contained 3 bases not matched to a gene. The CDR3 DNA reads TGCGCCAGCAGCCCGACAGGGGGCGAAGAGACCCAGTACTTC. Amino acid sequence: CASSPTGGEETQYF.

V and J are TRBV19 and TRBJ2-7; TRBD1 agrees at 9 bases. The CDR3 totals 14 residues. CDR1 and CDR2 from the germline V gene are LNHDA and SQIVND (reference sequence). The trim removed 4 bases at V and 7 bases at J, leaving 8 bases unmatched. CDR3 nucleotides: TGTGCCAGTAGTAGAGATCAACAGGGGGCTGAGCAGTACTTC. It specifies CASSRDQQGAEQYF.

The rearrangement uses TRBV5-5 and TRBJ2-7; possible D gene TRBD2, 7 bases. Germline V gives CDR1 SGHKS, CDR2 YYEKEE (reference sequence). CDR3 length: 16 residues. V lost 7 bases and J lost 1, with 21 bases in between. CDR3 sequence (DNA): TGTGCCAGCGGAAAAGGGGGGCTAGCGGCATCCTACGAGCAGTACTTC. This translates into CASGKGGLAASYEQYF.

This clone was detected once. The J gene is TRBJ2-7, the V gene TRBV10-3; D not certain. The CDR3 loop spans 12 amino acids. V was shortened by 2 bases and J by 6 bases, with 8 bases between the two germline ends. Germline V gene data show CDR1 as ENHRY and CDR2 as SYGVKD. CDR3 sequence (DNA): TGTGCCATCAGTGAGCAACTTTCCGAGCAGTACTTC. Protein sequence: CAISEQLSEQYF.

The chain employs TRBV11-2 and TRBJ2-1; 11 bases match TRBD2. CDR1 SGHAT and CDR2 FQNNGV come from the germline V gene. V gave up 5 bases and J gave up 3 bases; unmatched junction bases: 6. The CDR3 covers 16 residues. CDR3 DNA: TGTGCCAGCAGCCGGGCCGGGACTAGCGGCTACAATGAGCAGTTCTTC. This encodes CASSRAGTSGYNEQFF.

The V call is TRBV2, the J call TRBJ1-3; no clear D. V lost 7 bases, J lost 1 base, and 11 bases lay in between. Germline V gene data show CDR1 as SNHLY and CDR2 as FYNNEI. CDR3 length: 14 residues. The CDR3 DNA reads as TGTGCCAGCATGGCGACAAGATCTGGAAACACCATATATTTT. Protein sequence: CASMATRSGNTIYF.

This clone has a handful of counts. The rearrangement uses TRBV5-4 and TRBJ1-2; the D gene is possibly TRBD1 (5 bases). The CDR3 is 16 residues long. Germline V gives CDR1 SGHNT, CDR2 YYREEE (reference sequence). V gave up 0 bases and J gave up 1 base, with 13 bases separating them. This CDR3 is CASSLDLRGGNYGYTF. The CDR3 DNA sequence: TGTGCCAGCAGCTTGGACTTGCGGGGGGGTAACTATGGCTACACCTTC.

This chain links TRBV10-1 with TRBJ2-2, with 10 nucleotides matching TRBD2. The germline gives CDR1 WNHNN, CDR2 SYGVQD (reference sequence). With V trimmed by 2 bases and J by 3 bases, 0 bases remained unmatched. The CDR3 runs to 15 residues. CDR3 nucleotides: TGCGCCAGCAGTGAGCTAGCGGGAGACACCGGGGAGCTGTTTTTT. This codes for CASSELAGDTGELFF.

The chain is built from TRBV19 and TRBJ1-2; perhaps TRBD1 as D (5 bases). CDR1 and CDR2 from the germline V gene are LNHDA and SQIVND (reference sequence). Trimming took 9 bases from V and 5 from J, leaving 16 bases between them. CDR3 size: 13 residues. As DNA, the CDR3 is TGTGCCAGCCCAACCGGGGGTCGGTATGGCTACACCTTC. Its translation: CASPTGGRYGYTF.

The rearrangement uses TRBV28 and TRBJ1-1; D is unclear. The CDR3 is made up of 15 amino acids. V lost 5 bases to trimming and J lost 4 bases, with 17 bases between them. Germline V lookup: CDR1 MDHEN, CDR2 SYDVKM. The CDR3 loop is CASSPGSTGVTEAFF. Written as DNA, the CDR3 is TGTGCCAGCAGTCCGGGTTCCACCGGGGTCACTGAAGCTTTCTTT.